The present T cell receptor (beta chain) was sequenced within a study of CD4 T cells in relation to SARS-CoV-2 and coronaviruses (dated by TCRdb to the early 2020s). For context, the study as a whole: In the ViraFEST assay, PBMCs were grown with antigen for approximately 10 days, and TCR beta CDR3s were then sequenced to identify antigen-specific clonal expansions. An HIV-1 Nef peptide pool or a no-peptide culture served as the negative reference condition. Patient-derived lymphoblastoid cell lines were used to map the HLA restriction of shared crossreactive spike epitopes. At the level of individual TCR clonotypes, the study measured memory CD4+ T cell crossreactivity between SARS-CoV-2 spike protein and common cold coronavirus spike proteins. The Adaptive Biotechnologies TCR-sequencing kit was used to sequence samples from three pre-COVID donors and the naive versus memory experiments, while other data came from Illumina-based sequencing. Expansion assays from other donors in the study were sequenced with a different, Illumina-based TCR-beta assay.

The library was prepared using the immunoSEQ multiplex PCR assay. In the original analysis: Preprocessing removed nonproductive sequences and CDR3s not starting with C, not ending with F or W, or shorter than 7 amino acids. Antigen-specific clonotypes were called with the MANAFEST web app, based on expansion relative to reference and other culture wells. A clone was considered positive if the clone showed significant expansion compared with the reference culture in 2 of 3 replicate wells at an FDR below 0.05. A further requirement for positive clones was significant expansion compared with all other tandem wells, along with an odds ratio above 5. CDR3 homology was quantified as pairwise Levenshtein distance, calculated with the stringdist R package after three terminal residues were trimmed from each end. TCRdb carries this immuneACCESS record with in-frame sequences only. Its versions omit some clonotypes, under half of them owing to an unresolved V gene in the studies checked, with the rest unexplained. Clone size and the V and J calls come from that table; the DNA yielded D and trimming. This sample gives around 24,000 clones in total; 77% of them show up just once. The top ten hold 15% to 20% of the sample.

What the work shows at the level of the full study, not this receptor alone: Small numbers of patients and of tested TCRs limited the study. Because no donor provided both pre-pandemic and post-infection samples, tracing the source of pre-existing responses was limited. Crossreactivity analysis was centred on spike protein, so crossreactivity against other viral proteins was not assessed. In about 60% of donors, memory CD4+ clonotypes turned up that crossrecognized SARS-CoV-2 and at least one common cold coronavirus spike. Significantly weaker SARS-CoV-2-driven expansion was shown by crossreactive clones than by monoreactive clones, consistent with antigenic imprinting.

CD4+ T cells from unexposed donors were collected before the COVID-19 pandemic (2011-2018). After roughly 11 days of culture, CD4+ T cells were isolated with the EasySep CD4+ T cell isolation kit. As cell number allowed, CD4+ T cells from unexposed donors were tested for reactivity to SARS-CoV-2 S and N and to four common cold coronavirus spike pools. PBMCs were cultured at approximately 2 million per well in IMDM supplemented with around 5.3% human AB serum and roughly 10 IU/ml IL-2. Half of the culture medium was replaced with fresh IL-2-containing medium on days 3 and 7. Triplicate replicate wells were generally used for each peptide culture condition. Leukapheresis product for the unexposed donors was bought commercially. Ficoll-Paque PLUS gradient centrifugation was used to isolate PBMCs from leukapheresis product or whole blood. The PBMCs went either fresh into the expansion assay or into cryopreservation at -140 degrees C. The QIAamp Micro DNA Kit was used to extract genomic DNA from the CD4+ T cells.

As for this clone: This clone's antigen is unknown. The sample holds no much larger clone one base away, and base qualities are not on file.

The CDR3 measures 16 amino acids from cysteine to phenylalanine. Just CDR3 DNA is preserved here, 48 bases in frame from base 1. A distance of 14 bases separates the germline ends of V and J, which lose 3 bases and 2 bases respectively. Reading the germline V gene gives CDR1 SGDLS and CDR2 YYNGEE. The chain employs TRBV9 and TRBJ1-4; there is no confident call for the D gene. Sequencing was done on a sample of CD4+ T cells from PBMCs, cultured in vitro. The receptor comes from a human donor in good health. The sequenced DNA is TGTGCCAGCAGCGGGGGAGTAGGAGGGACTAATGAAAAACTGTTTTTT. The translation is CASSGGVGGTNEKLFF.